Listed below are T cell receptor beta chains from one sample, sequenced in a study of type 1 regulatory T cells. TCRdb re-derived calls from the reads in MiXCR, one entry per CDR3 protein. The sample holds roughly 60,000 distinct CDR3 sequences, 62% seen once. Their recognized antigens are unknown. Sequenced input: cultured non-Tr1 T cells, either the whole culture or a sorted T cell fraction (not recorded which). The receptors stem from a human donor in good health. The conserved cysteine and the conserved F or W are not part of the CDR3 here.

J,V,CDR3
TRBJ2-2,TRBV19,ASSIGSGGNTGELF
TRBJ2-5,TRBV6-1,ASSEAYSGKETQY
TRBJ2-5,TRBV14,ASSLSPVGTQY
TRBJ2-5,TRBV7-2,ASSLGSGTQETQY
TRBJ2-7,TRBV20-1,SARNYDVAYEQY
TRBJ2-1,TRBV9,ASSPSPGTSGDNEQF
TRBJ2-1,TRBV20-1,SAGRDWGHEQF
TRBJ2-1,TRBV6-6,ASSAPKTRNEQF
TRBJ1-3,TRBV9,ASSVDPGGNTIY
TRBJ1-5,TRBV3-1,ASSTPGQPQH